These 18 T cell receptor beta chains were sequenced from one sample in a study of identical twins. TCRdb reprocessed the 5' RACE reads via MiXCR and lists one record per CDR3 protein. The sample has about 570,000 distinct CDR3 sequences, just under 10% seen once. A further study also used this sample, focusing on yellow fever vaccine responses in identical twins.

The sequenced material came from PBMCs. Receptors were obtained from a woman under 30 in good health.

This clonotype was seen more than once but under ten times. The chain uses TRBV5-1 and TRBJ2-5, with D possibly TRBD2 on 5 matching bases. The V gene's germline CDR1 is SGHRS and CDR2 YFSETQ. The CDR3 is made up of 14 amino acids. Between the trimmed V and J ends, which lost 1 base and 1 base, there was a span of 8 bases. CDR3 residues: CASSLRRTQETQYF. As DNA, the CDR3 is TGCGCCAGCAGCTTGAGGAGGACCCAAGAGACCCAGTACTTC.

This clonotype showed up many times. CDR3: CASSLDRGPSEQYF. Written as DNA, the CDR3 is TGTGCCAGCTCACTGGACAGGGGTCCCTCCGAGCAGTACTTC. The chain uses TRBV18 and TRBJ2-7; 9 bases are shared with TRBD1. The junction had 7 bases not matched to a gene; V was cut back by 4 bases and J by 6 bases. The V gene's germline CDR1 is KGHSH and CDR2 LQKENI. The CDR3 is 14 residues long. The full variable domain, its missing parts supplied by reference TRBV18 and TRBJ2-7, is NAGVMQNPRHLVRRRGQEARLRCSPMKGHSHVYWYRQLPEEGLKFMVYLQKENIIDESGMPKERFSAEFPKEGPSILRIQQVVRGDSAAYFCASSLDRGPSEQYFGPGTRLTVT.

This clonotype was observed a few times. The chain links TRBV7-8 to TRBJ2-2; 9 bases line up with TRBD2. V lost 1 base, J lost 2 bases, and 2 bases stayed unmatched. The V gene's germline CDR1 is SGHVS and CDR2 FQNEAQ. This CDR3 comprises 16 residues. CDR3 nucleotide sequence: TGTGCCAGCAGCTTAGAGACTAGCGGCAACACCGGGGAGCTGTTTTTT. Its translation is CASSLETSGNTGELFF.

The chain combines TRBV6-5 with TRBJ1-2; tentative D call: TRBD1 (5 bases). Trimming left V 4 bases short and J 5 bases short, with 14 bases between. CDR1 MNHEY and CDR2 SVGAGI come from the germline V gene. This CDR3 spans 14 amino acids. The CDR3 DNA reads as TGTGCCAGCAGTTTGGGACCGTCAGGGTATGGCTACACCTTC. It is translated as CASSLGPSGYGYTF.

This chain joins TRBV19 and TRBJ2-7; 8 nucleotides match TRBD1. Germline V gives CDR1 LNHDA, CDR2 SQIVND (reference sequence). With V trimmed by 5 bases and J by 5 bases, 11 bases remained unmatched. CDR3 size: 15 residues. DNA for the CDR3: TGTGCCAGTAGTCCGATGACAGGGGTAAGGGACGAGCAGTACTTC. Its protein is CASSPMTGVRDEQYF.

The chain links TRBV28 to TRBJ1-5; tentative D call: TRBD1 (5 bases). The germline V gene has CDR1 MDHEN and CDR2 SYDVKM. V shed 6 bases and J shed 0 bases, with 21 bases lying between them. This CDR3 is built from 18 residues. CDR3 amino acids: CASSPTLTGLRSNQPQHF. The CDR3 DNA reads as TGTGCCAGCAGCCCTACGCTAACAGGCCTTCGTAGCAATCAGCCCCAGCATTTT. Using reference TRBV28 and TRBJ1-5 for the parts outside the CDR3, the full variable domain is DVKVTQSSRYLVKRTGEKVFLECVQDMDHENMFWYRQDPGLGLRLIYFSYDVKMKEKGDIPEGYSVSREKKERFSLILESASTNQTSMYLCASSPTLTGLRSNQPQHFGDGTRLSIL.

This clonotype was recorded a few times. DNA of the CDR3: TGTGCCAGCAGCGCCCCAGGGGTCGAGACCCAGTACTTC. Translation: CASSAPGVETQYF. V gene TRBV11-2 combines with J gene TRBJ2-5, with a tentative D call TRBD1 (6 bases). This CDR3 spans 13 amino acids. In germline, CDR1 is SGHAT, CDR2 FQNNGV. Between the trimmed V and J ends, which lost 5 bases and 5 bases, there was a span of 12 bases. Together with reference TRBV11-2 and TRBJ2-5, the CDR3 gives the full variable domain: EAGVAQSPRYKIIEKRQSVAFWCNPISGHATLYWYQQILGQGPKLLIQFQNNGVVDDSQLPKDRFSAERLKGVDSTLKIQPAKLEDSAVYLCASSAPGVETQYFGPGTRLLVL.

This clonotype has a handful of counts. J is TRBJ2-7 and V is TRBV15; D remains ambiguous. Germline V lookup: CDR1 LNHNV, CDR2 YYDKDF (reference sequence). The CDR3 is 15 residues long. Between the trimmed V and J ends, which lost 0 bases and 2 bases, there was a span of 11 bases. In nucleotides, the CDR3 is TGTGCCACCAGCAGAGAATCAGGAGCCACCTACGAGCAGTACTTC. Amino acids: CATSRESGATYEQYF.

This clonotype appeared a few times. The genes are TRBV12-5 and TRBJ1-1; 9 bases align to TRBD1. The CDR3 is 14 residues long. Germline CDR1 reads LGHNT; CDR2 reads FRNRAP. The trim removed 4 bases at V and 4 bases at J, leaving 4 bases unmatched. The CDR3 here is CASGSGTGITEAFF. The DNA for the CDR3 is TGTGCTAGTGGTTCTGGGACAGGGATCACTGAAGCTTTCTTT.

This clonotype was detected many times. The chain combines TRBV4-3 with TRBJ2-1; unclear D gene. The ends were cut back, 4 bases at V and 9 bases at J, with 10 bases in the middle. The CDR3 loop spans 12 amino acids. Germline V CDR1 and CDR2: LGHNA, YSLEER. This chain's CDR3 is CASSLQTGEQFF. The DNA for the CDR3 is TGCGCCAGCAGCCTCCAGACCGGTGAGCAGTTCTTC.

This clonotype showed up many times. The CDR3 reads CASRNERSYNEQFF. CDR3 DNA: TGTGCCAGCAGAAACGAGAGGTCCTACAATGAGCAGTTCTTC. This rearrangement joins TRBV6-1 to TRBJ2-1; D is uncertain. V was pared by 6 bases and J by 1 base, with 10 bases between. This CDR3 contains 14 residues. Germline CDR1 is MNHNS and CDR2 is SASEGT.

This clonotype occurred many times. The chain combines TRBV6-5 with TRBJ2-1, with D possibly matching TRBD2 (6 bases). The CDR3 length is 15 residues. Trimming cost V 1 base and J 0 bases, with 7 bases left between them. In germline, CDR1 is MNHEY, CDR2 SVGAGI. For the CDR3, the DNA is TGTGCCAGCAGTTACTGGCGGGACTCCTACAATGAGCAGTTCTTC. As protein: CASSYWRDSYNEQFF.

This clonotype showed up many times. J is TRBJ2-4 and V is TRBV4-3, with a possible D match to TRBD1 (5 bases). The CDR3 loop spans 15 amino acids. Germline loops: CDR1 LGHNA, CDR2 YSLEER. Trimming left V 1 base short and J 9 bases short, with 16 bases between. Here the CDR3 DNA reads TGCGCCAGCAGCCAAGTCAGGGCCAGGGAAAGCATTCAGTACTTC. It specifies CASSQVRARESIQYF.

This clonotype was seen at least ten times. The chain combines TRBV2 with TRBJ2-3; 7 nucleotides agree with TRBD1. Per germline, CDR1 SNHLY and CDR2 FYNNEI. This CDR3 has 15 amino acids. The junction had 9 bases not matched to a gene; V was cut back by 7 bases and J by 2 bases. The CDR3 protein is CASTSGQVDTDTQYF. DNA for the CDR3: TGTGCCAGCACGAGCGGACAGGTAGACACAGATACGCAGTATTTT.

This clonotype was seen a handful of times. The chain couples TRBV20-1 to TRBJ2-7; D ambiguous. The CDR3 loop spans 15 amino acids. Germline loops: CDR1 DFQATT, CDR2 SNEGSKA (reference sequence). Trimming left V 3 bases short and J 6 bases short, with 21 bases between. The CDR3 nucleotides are TGCAGTGCTAGGGCAAGAGGATCCCCTATACCCGAGCAGTACTTC. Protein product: CSARARGSPIPEQYF.

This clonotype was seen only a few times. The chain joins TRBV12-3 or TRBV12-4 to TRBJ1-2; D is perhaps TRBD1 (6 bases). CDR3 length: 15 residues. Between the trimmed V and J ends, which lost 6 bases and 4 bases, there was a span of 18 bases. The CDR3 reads CASRPGAGVLYGYTF. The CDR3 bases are TGTGCCAGCAGGCCGGGGGCAGGGGTCCTCTATGGCTACACCTTC.

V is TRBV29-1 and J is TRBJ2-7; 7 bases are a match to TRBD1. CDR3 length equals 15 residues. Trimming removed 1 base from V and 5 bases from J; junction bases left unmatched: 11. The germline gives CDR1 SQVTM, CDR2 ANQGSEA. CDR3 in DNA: TGCAGCGTTGAAGGAGACGTTACGACAGGGAACGAGCAGTACTTC. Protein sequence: CSVEGDVTTGNEQYF.

This chain's CDR3 is CASSHGGTSGRLNNEQFF. The CDR3 bases are TGCGCCAGCAGCCACGGAGGGACTAGCGGTCGCCTAAACAATGAGCAGTTCTTC. V is TRBV4-1 and J is TRBJ2-1, with 11 bases matching TRBD2. Trimming at V came to 3 bases and at J to 5 bases, leaving 12 bases not matched to a gene. Germline V gives CDR1 MGHRA, CDR2 YSYEKL. The CDR3 sequence is 18 residues long.